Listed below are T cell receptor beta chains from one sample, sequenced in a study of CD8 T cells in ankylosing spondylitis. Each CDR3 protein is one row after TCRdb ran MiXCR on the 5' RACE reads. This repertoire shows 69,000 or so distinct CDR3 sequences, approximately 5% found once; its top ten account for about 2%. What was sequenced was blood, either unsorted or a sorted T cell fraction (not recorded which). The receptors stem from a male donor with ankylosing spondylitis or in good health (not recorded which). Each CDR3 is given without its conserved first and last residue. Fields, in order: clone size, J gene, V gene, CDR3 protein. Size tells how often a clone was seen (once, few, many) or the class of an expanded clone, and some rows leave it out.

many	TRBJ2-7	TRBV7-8	ASSFDRAYEQY
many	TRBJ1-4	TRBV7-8	ASSTATNEKLF
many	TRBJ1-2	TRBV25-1	ASSERAGGTGANYGYT
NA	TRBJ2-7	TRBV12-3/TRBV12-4	ASSARQGRSEQY
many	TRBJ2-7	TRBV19	ASNVGSGGRDEQY
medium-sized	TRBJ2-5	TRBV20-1	SATGPGHQETQY
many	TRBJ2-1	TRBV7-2	ASSLRVQPHEQF
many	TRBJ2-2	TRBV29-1	SARPGQGLAGELF
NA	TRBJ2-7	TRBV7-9	ASSPNSGHRYYEQY
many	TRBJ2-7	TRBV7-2	ASSLRLAGGSEY
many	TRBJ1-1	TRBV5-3	ARSWDRGRDTEAF
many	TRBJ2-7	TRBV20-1	SAVPVGYEQY